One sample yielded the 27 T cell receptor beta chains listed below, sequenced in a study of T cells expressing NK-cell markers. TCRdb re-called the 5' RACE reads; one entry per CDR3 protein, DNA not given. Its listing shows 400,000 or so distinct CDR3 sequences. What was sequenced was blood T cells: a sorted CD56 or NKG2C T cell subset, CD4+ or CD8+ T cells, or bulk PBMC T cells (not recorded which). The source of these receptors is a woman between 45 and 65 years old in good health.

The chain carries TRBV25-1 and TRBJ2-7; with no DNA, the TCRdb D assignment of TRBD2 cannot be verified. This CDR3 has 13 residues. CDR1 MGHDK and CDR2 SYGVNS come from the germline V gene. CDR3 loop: CASSGSPSYEQYF.

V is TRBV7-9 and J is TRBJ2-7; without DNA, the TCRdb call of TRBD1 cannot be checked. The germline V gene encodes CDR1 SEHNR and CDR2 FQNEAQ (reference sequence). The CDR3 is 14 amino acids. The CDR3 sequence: CASSLGQGQGEQYF.

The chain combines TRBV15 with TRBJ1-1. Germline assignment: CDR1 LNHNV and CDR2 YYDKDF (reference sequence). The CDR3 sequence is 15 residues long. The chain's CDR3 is CATSRAVSDRGEAFF.

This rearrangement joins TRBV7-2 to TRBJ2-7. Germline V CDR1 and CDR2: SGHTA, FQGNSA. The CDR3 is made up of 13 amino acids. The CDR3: CASSLYVLYEQYF.

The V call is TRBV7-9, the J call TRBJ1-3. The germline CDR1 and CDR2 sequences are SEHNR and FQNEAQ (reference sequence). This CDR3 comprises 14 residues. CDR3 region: CASSFSDSGNTIYF.

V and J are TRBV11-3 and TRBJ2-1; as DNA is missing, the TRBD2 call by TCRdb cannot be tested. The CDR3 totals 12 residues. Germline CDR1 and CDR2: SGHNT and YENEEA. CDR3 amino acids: CASSFREGEQFF.

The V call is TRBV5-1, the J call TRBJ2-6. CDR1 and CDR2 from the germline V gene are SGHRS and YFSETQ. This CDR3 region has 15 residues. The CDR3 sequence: CASGPQFSGANVLTF. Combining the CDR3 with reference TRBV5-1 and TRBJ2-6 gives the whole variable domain KAGVTQTPRYLIKTRGQQVTLSCSPISGHRSVSWYQQTPGQGLQFLFEYFSETQRNKGNFPGRFSGRQFSNSRSEMNVSTLELGDSALYLCASGPQFSGANVLTFGAGSRLTVL.

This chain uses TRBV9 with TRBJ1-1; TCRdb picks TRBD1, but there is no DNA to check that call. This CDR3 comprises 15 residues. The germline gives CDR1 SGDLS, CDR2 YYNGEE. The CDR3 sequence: CASSEGTLWNTEAFF.

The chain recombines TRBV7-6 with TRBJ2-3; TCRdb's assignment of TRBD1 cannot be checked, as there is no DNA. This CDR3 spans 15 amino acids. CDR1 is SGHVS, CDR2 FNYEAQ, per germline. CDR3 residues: CASSPGTGPPDTQYF. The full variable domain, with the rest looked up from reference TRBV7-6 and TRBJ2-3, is GAGVSQSPRYKVTKRGQDVALRCDPISGHVSLYWYRQALGQGPEFLTYFNYEAQQDKSGLPNDRFSAERPEGSISTLTIQRTEQRDSAMYRCASSPGTGPPDTQYFGPGTRLTVL.

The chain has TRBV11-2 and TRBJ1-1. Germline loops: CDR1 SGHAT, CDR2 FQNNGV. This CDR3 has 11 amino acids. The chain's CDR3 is CASSLVSEAFF.

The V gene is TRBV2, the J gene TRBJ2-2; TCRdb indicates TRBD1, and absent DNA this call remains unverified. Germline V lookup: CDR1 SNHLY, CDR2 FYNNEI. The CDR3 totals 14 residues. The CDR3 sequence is CASSERTGTGELFF.

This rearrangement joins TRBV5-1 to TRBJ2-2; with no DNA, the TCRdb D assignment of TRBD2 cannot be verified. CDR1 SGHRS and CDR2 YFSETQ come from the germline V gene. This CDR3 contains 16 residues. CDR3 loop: CASSLLSGGNTGELFF.

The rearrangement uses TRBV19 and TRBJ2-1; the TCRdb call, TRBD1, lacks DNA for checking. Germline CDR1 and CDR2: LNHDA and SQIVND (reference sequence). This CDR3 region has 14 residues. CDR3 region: CASCWTGTNNEQFF.

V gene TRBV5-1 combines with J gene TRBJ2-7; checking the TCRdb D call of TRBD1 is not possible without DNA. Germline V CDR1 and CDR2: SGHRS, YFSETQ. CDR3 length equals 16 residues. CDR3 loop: CASSLAGIGGTSEQYF. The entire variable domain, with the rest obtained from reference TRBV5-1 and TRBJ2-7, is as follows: KAGVTQTPRYLIKTRGQQVTLSCSPISGHRSVSWYQQTPGQGLQFLFEYFSETQRNKGNFPGRFSGRQFSNSRSEMNVSTLELGDSALYLCASSLAGIGGTSEQYFGPGTRLTVT.

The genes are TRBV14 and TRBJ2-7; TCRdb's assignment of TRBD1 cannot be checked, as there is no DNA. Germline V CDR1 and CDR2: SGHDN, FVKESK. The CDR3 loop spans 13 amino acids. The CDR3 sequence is CASSPGTGGEQYF.

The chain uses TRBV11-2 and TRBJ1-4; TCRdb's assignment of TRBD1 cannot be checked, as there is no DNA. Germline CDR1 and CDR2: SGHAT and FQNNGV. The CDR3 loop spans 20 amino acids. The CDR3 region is CASSFLRTGGRTGSNEKLFF.

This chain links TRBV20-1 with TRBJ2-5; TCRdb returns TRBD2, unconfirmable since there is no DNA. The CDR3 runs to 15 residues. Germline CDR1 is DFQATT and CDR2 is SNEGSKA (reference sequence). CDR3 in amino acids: CSASWGTSGGETQYF.

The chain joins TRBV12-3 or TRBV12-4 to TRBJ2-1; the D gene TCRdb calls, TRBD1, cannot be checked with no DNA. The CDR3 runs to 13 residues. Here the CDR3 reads CASSPRQGTVEFF.

The CDR3 sequence is CSAREALGTGGVNEQFF. The V call is TRBV20-1, the J call TRBJ2-1; TCRdb calls TRBD1, which cannot be checked without DNA. The CDR3 covers 17 residues. Germline CDR1 reads DFQATT; CDR2 reads SNEGSKA (reference sequence).

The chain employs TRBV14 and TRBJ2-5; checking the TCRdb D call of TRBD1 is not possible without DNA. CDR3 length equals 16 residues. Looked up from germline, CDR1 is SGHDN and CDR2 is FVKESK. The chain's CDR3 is CASSREKGTVQETQYF.

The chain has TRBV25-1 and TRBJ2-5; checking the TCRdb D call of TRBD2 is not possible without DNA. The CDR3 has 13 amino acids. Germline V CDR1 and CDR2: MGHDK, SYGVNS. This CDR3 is CASSATSAETQYF.

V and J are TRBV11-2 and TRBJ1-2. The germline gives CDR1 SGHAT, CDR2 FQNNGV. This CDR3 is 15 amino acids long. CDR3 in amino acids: CASSLERARGYIYTF.

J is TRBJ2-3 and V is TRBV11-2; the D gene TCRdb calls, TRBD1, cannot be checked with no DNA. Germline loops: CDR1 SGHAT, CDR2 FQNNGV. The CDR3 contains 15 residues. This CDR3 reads CASSLSGSSADTQYF.

CDR3 in amino acids: CASTGGRDRAYEQYF. The J gene is TRBJ2-7, the V gene TRBV7-2; the TRBD1 assignment by TCRdb is unverifiable without DNA. Germline V gene data show CDR1 as SGHTA and CDR2 as FQGNSA. This CDR3 contains 15 residues. Drawing the rest from reference TRBV7-2 and TRBJ2-7, the complete variable domain is GAGVSQSPSNKVTEKGKDVELRCDPISGHTALYWYRQSLGQGLEFLIYFQGNSAPDKSGLPSDRFSAERTGGSVSTLTIQRTQQEDSAVYLCASTGGRDRAYEQYFGPGTRLTVT.

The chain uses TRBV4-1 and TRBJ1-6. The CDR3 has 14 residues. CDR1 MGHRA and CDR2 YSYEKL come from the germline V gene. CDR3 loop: CASSQVGVWTPLHF.

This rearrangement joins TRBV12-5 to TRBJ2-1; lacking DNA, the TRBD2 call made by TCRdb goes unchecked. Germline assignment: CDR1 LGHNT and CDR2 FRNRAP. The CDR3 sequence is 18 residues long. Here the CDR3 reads CASGLGTSGILTYNEQFF.

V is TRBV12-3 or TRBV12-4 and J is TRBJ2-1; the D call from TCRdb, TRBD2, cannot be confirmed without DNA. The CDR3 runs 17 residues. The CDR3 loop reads CASSFIGLAGKANEQFF.